The rows below give T cell receptor beta chains drawn from one sample of a study of T-cell reconstitution after alpha-beta-depleted transplantation in children. MiXCR, applied by TCRdb to the PCR reads, yields one record per CDR3 protein. Of about 91,000 distinct CDR3 sequences listed, roughly 8.3% were seen once; the top ten hold about 7%. Sample: PBMCs from the stem cell graft donor, taken from the stem cell graft. Receptors originate from a human donor who donated a stem cell graft to a child with congenital amegakaryocytic thrombocytopenia. The CDR3 runs from the conserved cysteine through the conserved F or W. The D gene is left open where the match is weak. Size is stated for part of the rows, as once, few or many counts, or as a class when the clone is expanded.

TRBD1,TRBV5-1,many,TRBJ1-5,TGCGCCAGCAGCCGGACAGGGGGGGAGCCCCAGCATTTT,CASSRTGGEPQHF
-,TRBV3-1,many,TRBJ2-7,TGTGCCAGCAGCCAAGGGGCAGGGACCTACGAGCAGTACTTC,CASSQGAGTYEQYF
-,TRBV11-2,medium-sized,TRBJ2-3,TGTGCCAGCAGCATTAGCGGTTTCACAGATACGCAGTATTTT,CASSISGFTDTQYF
-,TRBV28,many,TRBJ1-4,TGTGCCACCTGGCATGCAACTAATGAAAAACTGTTTTTT,CATWHATNEKLFF
TRBD2,TRBV11-2,many,TRBJ2-1,TGTGCCAGCAGCACTCTCATTGGACTAGCGGCCTACAATGAGCAGTTCTTC,CASSTLIGLAAYNEQFF
TRBD1,TRBV5-1,many,TRBJ1-6,TGCGCCAGCAGCCAAGAGACAGGGGGGGTTTCACCCCTCCACTTT,CASSQETGGVSPLHF
-,TRBV7-2,many,TRBJ2-7,TGTGCCAGCAGCTTACAGCTCCCGCGGCACGAGCAGTACTTC,CASSLQLPRHEQYF
TRBD2,TRBV15,few,TRBJ2-1,TGTGCCACCAGCAGAGATCTTGGACTAGCGGCCAATGAGCAGTTCTTC,CATSRDLGLAANEQFF
-,TRBV10-3,many,TRBJ1-3,TGTGTCATCAGAGACAGCTCTGGAAACACCATATATTTT,CVIRDSSGNTIYF
-,TRBV7-8,-,TRBJ2-2,TGTGCCAGCCGCCTAGCGTCGAACACCGGGGAGCTGTTTTTT,CASRLASNTGELFF
TRBD2,TRBV29-1,many,TRBJ2-1,TGCAGCGTTGAAGAGGCGGGGGGCCCTGGCAATGAGCAGTTCTTC,CSVEEAGGPGNEQFF
-,TRBV29-1,many,TRBJ2-1,TGCAGCGTTGAACCACAAGCAGACAATGAGCAGTTCTTC,CSVEPQADNEQFF
-,TRBV29-1,many,TRBJ1-2,TGCAGCGTTGATTCGGAAAGCTATGGCTACACCTTC,CSVDSESYGYTF
-,TRBV7-2,many,TRBJ1-6,TGTGCCAGCAGCTTAGGAACAGAGAGGAATTCACCCCTCCACTTT,CASSLGTERNSPLHF
TRBD1,TRBV5-5,many,TRBJ1-2,TGTGCCAGCAGCGCGGGGGACAGGGGGAGAGGCTACACCTTC,CASSAGDRGRGYTF
TRBD1,TRBV18,few,TRBJ2-1,TGTGCCAGCTCACATACAGGGGGCGAGTACAATGAGCAGTTCTTC,CASSHTGGEYNEQFF
TRBD2,TRBV10-3,many,TRBJ2-3,TGTGCCATCACTAGCGGGGGAGATACGCAGTATTTT,CAITSGGDTQYF
TRBD2,TRBV6-5,many,TRBJ2-2,TGTGCCAGCAGTTATGGGGGAGGGTGGACCGGGGAGCTGTTTTTT,CASSYGGGWTGELFF
TRBD1,TRBV5-4,-,TRBJ1-6,TGTGCCAGCAGCCAAGAAAACAGGGGATCACCCCTCCACTTT,CASSQENRGSPLHF
TRBD2,TRBV20-1,many,TRBJ2-1,TGCAGTGCTAGACAAAGGGACTACCTTGGGAATGAGCAGTTCTTC,CSARQRDYLGNEQFF
-,TRBV12-3/TRBV12-4,many,TRBJ2-3,TGTGCCAGCAGTTCCTTGGACCCAGCAGATACGCAGTATTTT,CASSSLDPADTQYF
-,TRBV5-1,many,TRBJ1-2,TGCGCCAGCAGCTTGTCAGGGATATATGGCTACACCTTC,CASSLSGIYGYTF
-,TRBV29-1,many,TRBJ2-3,TGCAGCGTTGAGGGGTTCACAGATACGCAGTATTTT,CSVEGFTDTQYF
-,TRBV20-1,many,TRBJ1-2,TGCAGTGCTAGACATCAGGGCACTCGGTATGGCTACACCTTC,CSARHQGTRYGYTF
-,TRBV20-1,-,TRBJ1-2,TGCAGTGCTAGAAGGGGGTGGGGGGGGGAAGAATATGGCTACACCTTC,CSARRGWGGEEYGYTF
-,TRBV10-3,-,TRBJ2-1,TGTGCCATCAGTGAAGTGGGGGTTGGGAATGAGCAGTTCTTC,CAISEVGVGNEQFF
-,TRBV5-1,many,TRBJ1-1,TGCGCCAGCAGCTTGGGGACCCACGGTTCCACTGAAGCTTTCTTT,CASSLGTHGSTEAFF